Listed below are T cell receptor beta chains from one sample, sequenced in a study of shared clonotypes between healthy human individuals. Measured with immunoSEQ multiplex PCR; TCRdb has only the in-frame clones, and not every one. Among approximately 1,500,000 clones listed, 98% were seen once. Sequenced: naive CD4+ T cells sorted from blood. The receptors were gathered from a man between 25 and 39 years old in good health. CDR3s include the opening cysteine and the closing phenylalanine or tryptophan. A D gene is named only where the DNA matches it firmly. Clone size is given for some rows only: seen once, a few or many times, or a class if the clone is expanded.

>TRBV10-1|NA|TRBJ1-5|NA
TGCGCCAGCAGTGAGTCGATCCGCCAGCCCCAGCATTTT
CASSESIRQPQHF
>TRBV28|TRBD1|TRBJ1-5|NA
TGTGCCAGCAGTTCCAGGGGACAGGGACATCAGCCCCAGCATTTT
CASSSRGQGHQPQHF
>TRBV5-1|NA|TRBJ2-7|NA
TGCGCCAGCAGCTTGGGGGCGGGGAAGGGGAACTACGAGCAGTACTTC
CASSLGAGKGNYEQYF
>TRBV5-1|TRBD2|TRBJ2-3|NA
TGCGCCAGCAGCTTGGACCTAACTAGCGAGGGCACAGATACGCAGTATTTT
CASSLDLTSEGTDTQYF
>TRBV4-3|NA|TRBJ2-2|NA
TGCGCCAGCAGCCAAGATTGGAGGGGGGCGAACACCGGGGAGCTGTTTTTT
CASSQDWRGANTGELFF
>TRBV2|NA|TRBJ1-2|once
TGTGCCAGCAAGGCTGAAAACTATGGCTACACCTTC
CASKAENYGYTF
>TRBV28|TRBD1|TRBJ1-3|NA
TGTGCCAGCAGATCACCTCCGGGACAGGCCTATTTT
CASRSPPGQAYF
>TRBV5-1|NA|TRBJ2-3|NA
TGCGCCAGCAGCTTGAGGGCGGGCACAGATACGCAGTATTTT
CASSLRAGTDTQYF
>TRBV10-3|NA|TRBJ1-2|NA
TGTGCCATCAGCACCCTCAATCAGGACGACGGAGCTAACTATGGCTACACCTTC
CAISTLNQDDGANYGYTF
>TRBV7-8|NA|TRBJ2-3|NA
TGTGCCGGGGGCCAAGTAGGAAGAGATACGCAGTATTTT
CAGGQVGRDTQYF
>TRBV27|NA|TRBJ2-7|NA
TGTGCCAGCAGTTTCGCGGACGGGGATTGGTACGAGCAGTACTTC
CASSFADGDWYEQYF
>TRBV29-1|NA|TRBJ2-7|once
TGCAGCGTTGAAGACCACCCAACGGGCGAGCAGTACTTC
CSVEDHPTGEQYF
>TRBV5-1|NA|TRBJ1-1|NA
TGCGCCAGCAGTCCCGGGAACAGGGACACTGAAGCTTTCTTT
CASSPGNRDTEAFF
>TRBV9|NA|TRBJ2-1|NA
TGTGCCAGCAGCGTAACAGGGAGGGTCAATGAGCAGTTCTTC
CASSVTGRVNEQFF
>TRBV7-9|NA|TRBJ2-1|NA
TGTGCCAGCAGCTCCTCGTGGACAGGGAGGGACAATGAGCAGTTCTTC
CASSSSWTGRDNEQFF
>TRBV15|NA|TRBJ1-5|NA
TGTGCCACCTCCGGGGGTTATCTTAGCAATCAGCCCCAGCATTTT
CATSGGYLSNQPQHF
>TRBV5-4|TRBD1|TRBJ2-4|NA
TGTGCCAGCAGCTTGGAACAGGGGAACATTCAGTACTTC
CASSLEQGNIQYF
>TRBV18|TRBD1|TRBJ1-1|NA
TGTGCCAGCTCACCTCCCGGACAGGGACGCAAGAACACTGAAGCTTTCTTT
CASSPPGQGRKNTEAFF
>TRBV28|NA|TRBJ2-7|NA
TGTGCCAGCAGTTACGACAGTGATTTCTCCTACGAGCAGTACTTC
CASSYDSDFSYEQYF
>TRBV2|TRBD1|TRBJ1-2|NA
TGTGCCAGCAGTTTCGACAGGGTTGGCGGTGGCTACACCTTC
CASSFDRVGGGYTF
>TRBV5-1|NA|TRBJ1-5|NA
TGCGCCAGCAGCTTCAGGGGTAGCAATCAGCCCCAGCATTTT
CASSFRGSNQPQHF
>TRBV18|NA|TRBJ2-4|NA
TGTGCCAGCTCACCACCGGTGGCCAGCATTCAGTACTTC
CASSPPVASIQYF